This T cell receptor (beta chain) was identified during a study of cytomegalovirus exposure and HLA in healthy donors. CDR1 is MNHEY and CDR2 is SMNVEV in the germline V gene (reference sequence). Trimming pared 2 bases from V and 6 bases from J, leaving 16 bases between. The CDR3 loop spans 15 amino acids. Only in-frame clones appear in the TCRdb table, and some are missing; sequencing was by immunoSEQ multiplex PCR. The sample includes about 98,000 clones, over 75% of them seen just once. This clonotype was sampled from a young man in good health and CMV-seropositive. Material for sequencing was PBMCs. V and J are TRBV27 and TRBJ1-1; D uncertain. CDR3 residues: CASSLEGGMAAEAFF. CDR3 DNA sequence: TGTGCCAGCAGTTTAGAGGGCGGGATGGCAGCTGAAGCTTTCTTT.